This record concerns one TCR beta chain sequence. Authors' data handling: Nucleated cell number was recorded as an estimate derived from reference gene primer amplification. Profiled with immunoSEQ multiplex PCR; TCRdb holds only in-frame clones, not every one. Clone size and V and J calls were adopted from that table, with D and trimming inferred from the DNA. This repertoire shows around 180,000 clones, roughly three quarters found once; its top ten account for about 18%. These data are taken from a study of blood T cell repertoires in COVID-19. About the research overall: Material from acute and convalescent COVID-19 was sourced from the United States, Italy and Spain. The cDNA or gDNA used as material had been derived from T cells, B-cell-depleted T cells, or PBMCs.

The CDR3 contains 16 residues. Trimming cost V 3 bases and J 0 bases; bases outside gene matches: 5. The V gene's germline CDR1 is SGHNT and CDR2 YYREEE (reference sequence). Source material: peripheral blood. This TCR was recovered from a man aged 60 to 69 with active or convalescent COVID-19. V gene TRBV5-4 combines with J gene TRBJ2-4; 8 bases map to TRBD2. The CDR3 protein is CASSSGLALAKNIQYF. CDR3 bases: TGTGCCAGCAGCTCAGGACTAGCCCTAGCCAAAAACATTCAGTACTTC.